This T cell receptor beta chain comes out of a study of blood T cell repertoires in COVID-19. Across the whole study: The United States, Italy and Spain were the sources of the acute and convalescent COVID-19 samples. Sources were T cells, B-cell-depleted T cells, or PBMCs; the material itself was cDNA or gDNA.

As handled by the study authors: It was from reference gene primer amplification that nucleated cell counts were estimated. The assay was immunoSEQ multiplex PCR, and TCRdb's table has in-frame clones only and misses some. Clone size and the V and J calls come from that table; the DNA yielded D and trimming. The sample lists around 100,000 clones, 70% to 80% occurring once. CDR1 is SQVTM and CDR2 is ANQGSEA in the germline V gene. The V and J ends lost 6 bases and 3 bases respectively, with 8 bases between them. The CDR3 extends over 11 amino acids. The clonotype comes from a man between 65 and 79 years old with active or convalescent COVID-19. Sequencing was performed on peripheral blood. The rearrangement links TRBV29-1 to TRBJ1-1; D might be TRBD1 (6 bases). The CDR3 bases are TGCAGCGTAGGGGGTGACACTGAAGCTTTCTTT. It yields the protein CSVGGDTEAFF.